The 6 T cell receptor beta chains given below trace back to one sample, sequenced in a study of T cell repertoires in cytomegalovirus infection. MiXCR was run by TCRdb on the reads, yielding one entry per CDR3 protein. This sample has approximately 65,000 distinct CDR3 sequences; 20% occur once, and the top ten carry 73%. These receptors' antigens are unknown. The source material was CD8+ T cells from cultured PBMCs, sampled from culture after CMV antigen stimulation. These receptors came from a human donor in good health (CMV status not recorded). Some clones in this sample may be carry-over from other donors' samples.

The rearrangement uses TRBV7-9 and TRBJ2-5; 15 positions agree with TRBD2. This CDR3 has 17 residues. Germline lookup yields CDR1 SEHNR and CDR2 FQNEAQ (reference sequence). J lost 5 bases, V lost 5 bases, and 9 bases had no gene match. The CDR3 DNA reads TGTGCCAGCAGCGCGGGACTAGCGGGGGGTCTTTTGGAGACCCAGTACTTC. It is translated as CASSAGLAGGLLETQYF.

This clonotype has just a few counts. The chain links TRBV4-1 to TRBJ1-5, with a possible D match to TRBD1 (6 bases). The CDR3 is 14 amino acids. CDR1 MGHRA and CDR2 YSYEKL come from the germline V gene. The V and J ends lost 2 bases and 3 bases respectively, with 8 bases between them. This CDR3 reads CASSQTGINQPQHF. CDR3 coding DNA: TGCGCCAGCAGCCAAACAGGGATCAATCAGCCCCAGCATTTT.

The V gene is TRBV7-9, the J gene TRBJ2-4, with 8 bases aligning to TRBD1. Looked up from germline, CDR1 is SEHNR and CDR2 is FQNEAQ (reference sequence). This CDR3 contains 16 residues. J gave up 1 base and V 5 bases, and 7 bases lay outside the gene matches. The CDR3 region is CASSPRTGYAKNIQYF. DNA of the CDR3: TGTGCCAGCAGCCCAAGGACAGGGTACGCCAAAAACATTCAGTACTTC.

V and J are TRBV12-3 or TRBV12-4 and TRBJ2-1, with 7 positions matching TRBD2. Unmatched junction bases numbered 8, after V lost 7 bases and J lost 8 bases. This CDR3 region has 13 residues. For the CDR3, the DNA is TGTGCCAGCACACTGGGGGGAGGGGATGAGCAGTTCTTC. Amino acids: CASTLGGGDEQFF.

The chain uses TRBV12-3 or TRBV12-4 and TRBJ1-1; the D is unclear. This CDR3 spans 13 amino acids. Trimming took 1 base from V and 8 from J, leaving 11 bases between them. The CDR3 region is CASSLVLGLEAFF. The CDR3 DNA is TGTGCCAGCAGTTTAGTCCTCGGACTAGAAGCTTTCTTT.

The rearrangement uses TRBV7-3 and TRBJ2-5, with 13 bases aligning to TRBD2. Germline assignment: CDR1 SGHTA and CDR2 FQGTGA. J lost 4 bases, V lost 2 bases, and 4 bases had no gene match. The CDR3 loop spans 16 amino acids. CDR3 sequence reads: CASSLSGLAGIETQYF. DNA for the CDR3: TGTGCCAGCAGCTTATCGGGACTAGCGGGGATAGAGACCCAGTACTTC.